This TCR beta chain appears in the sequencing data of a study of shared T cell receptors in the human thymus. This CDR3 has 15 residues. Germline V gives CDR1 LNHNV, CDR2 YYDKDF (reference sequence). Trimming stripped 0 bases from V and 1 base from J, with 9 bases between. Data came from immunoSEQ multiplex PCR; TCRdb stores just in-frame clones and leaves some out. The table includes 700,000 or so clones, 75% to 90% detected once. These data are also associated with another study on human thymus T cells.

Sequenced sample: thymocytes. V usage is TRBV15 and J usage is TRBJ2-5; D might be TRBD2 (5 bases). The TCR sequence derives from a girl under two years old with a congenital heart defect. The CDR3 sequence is CATSRDLLAQETQYF. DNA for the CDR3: TGTGCCACCAGCAGAGATCTCCTAGCCCAAGAGACCCAGTACTTC.